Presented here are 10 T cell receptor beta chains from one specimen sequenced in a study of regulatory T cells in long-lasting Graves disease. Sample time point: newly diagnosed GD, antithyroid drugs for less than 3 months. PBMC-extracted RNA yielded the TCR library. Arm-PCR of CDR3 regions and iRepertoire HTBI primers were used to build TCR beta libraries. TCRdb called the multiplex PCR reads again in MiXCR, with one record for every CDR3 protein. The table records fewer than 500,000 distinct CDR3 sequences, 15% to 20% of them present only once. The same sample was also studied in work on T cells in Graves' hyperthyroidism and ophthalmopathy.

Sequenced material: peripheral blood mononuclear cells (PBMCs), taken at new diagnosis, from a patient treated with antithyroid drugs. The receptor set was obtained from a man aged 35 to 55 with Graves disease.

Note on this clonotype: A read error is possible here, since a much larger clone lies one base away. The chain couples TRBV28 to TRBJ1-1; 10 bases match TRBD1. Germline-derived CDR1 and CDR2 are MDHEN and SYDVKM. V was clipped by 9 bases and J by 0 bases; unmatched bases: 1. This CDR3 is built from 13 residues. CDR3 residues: CASGQGVNTEAFF. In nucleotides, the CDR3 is TGTGCCAGTGGACAGGGGGTGAACACTGAAGCTTTCTTT.

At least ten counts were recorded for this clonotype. The CDR3 DNA reads TGCAGCGTTGAAGACCCCCACGGGGCTAGCGGGAGTGTAGATACGCAGTATTTT. Its protein is CSVEDPHGASGSVDTQYF. The chain uses TRBV29-1 and TRBJ2-3; TRBD2 aligns across 10 bases. The CDR3 extends over 18 amino acids. The germline gives CDR1 SQVTM, CDR2 ANQGSEA. V shed 0 bases, J shed 5 bases, and the junction held 14 bases outside the gene matches.

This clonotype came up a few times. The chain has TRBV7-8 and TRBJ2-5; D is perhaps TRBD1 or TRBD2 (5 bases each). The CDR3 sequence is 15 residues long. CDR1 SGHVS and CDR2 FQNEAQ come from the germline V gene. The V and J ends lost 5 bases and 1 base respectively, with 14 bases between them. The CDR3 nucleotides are TGTGCCAGCAGCCCCCGGTGGGGGATCCAAGAGACCCAGTACTTC. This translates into CASSPRWGIQETQYF.

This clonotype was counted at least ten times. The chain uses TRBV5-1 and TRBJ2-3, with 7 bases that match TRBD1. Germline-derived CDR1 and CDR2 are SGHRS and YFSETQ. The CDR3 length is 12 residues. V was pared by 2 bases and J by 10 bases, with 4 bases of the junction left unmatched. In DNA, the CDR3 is TGCGCCAGCAGCTTCCCGACAGGGCCGCAGTATTTT. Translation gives CASSFPTGPQYF.

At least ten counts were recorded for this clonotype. The CDR3 loop reads CASSRGTTWERPNTEAFF. CDR3 sequence (DNA): TGCGCCAGCAGCCGTGGAACGACATGGGAAAGACCGAACACTGAAGCTTTCTTT. V gene TRBV5-1 combines with J gene TRBJ1-1; D unresolved. V lost 4 bases to trimming and J lost 1 base, with 23 bases between them. CDR3 length: 18 amino acids. CDR1 and CDR2 (germline): SGHRS, YFSETQ. Complete variable domain (other parts from reference TRBV5-1 and TRBJ1-1): KAGVTQTPRYLIKTRGQQVTLSCSPISGHRSVSWYQQTPGQGLQFLFEYFSETQRNKGNFPGRFSGRQFSNSRSEMNVSTLELGDSALYLCASSRGTTWERPNTEAFFGQGTRLTVV.

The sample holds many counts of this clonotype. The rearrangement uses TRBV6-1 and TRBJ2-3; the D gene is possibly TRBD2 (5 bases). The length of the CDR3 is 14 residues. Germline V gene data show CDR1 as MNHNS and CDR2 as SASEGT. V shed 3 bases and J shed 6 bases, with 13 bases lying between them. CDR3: CASSEASLGDTQYF. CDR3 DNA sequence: TGTGCCAGCAGTGAGGCTAGCCTAGGCGATACGCAGTATTTT.

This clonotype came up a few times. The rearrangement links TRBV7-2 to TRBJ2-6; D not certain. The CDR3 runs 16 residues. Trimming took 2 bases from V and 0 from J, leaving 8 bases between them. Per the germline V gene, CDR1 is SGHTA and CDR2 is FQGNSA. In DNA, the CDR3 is TGTGCCAGCAGCTTAATGGGGTTCTCTGGGGCCAACGTCCTGACTTTC. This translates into CASSLMGFSGANVLTF.

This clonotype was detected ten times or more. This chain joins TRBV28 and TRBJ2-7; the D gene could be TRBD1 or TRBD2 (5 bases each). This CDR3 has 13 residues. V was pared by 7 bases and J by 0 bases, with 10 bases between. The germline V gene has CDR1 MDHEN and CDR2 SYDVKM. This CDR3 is CASKGPYSYEQYF. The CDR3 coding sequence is TGTGCCAGCAAGGGACCATACTCCTACGAGCAGTACTTC.

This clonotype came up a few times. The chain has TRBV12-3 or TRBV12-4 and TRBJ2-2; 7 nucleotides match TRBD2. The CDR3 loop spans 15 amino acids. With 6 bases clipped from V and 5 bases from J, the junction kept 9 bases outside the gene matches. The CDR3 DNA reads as TGTGCCAGCAGCCGCAGCGGGATGGGAACCGGGGAGCTGTTTTTT. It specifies CASSRSGMGTGELFF.

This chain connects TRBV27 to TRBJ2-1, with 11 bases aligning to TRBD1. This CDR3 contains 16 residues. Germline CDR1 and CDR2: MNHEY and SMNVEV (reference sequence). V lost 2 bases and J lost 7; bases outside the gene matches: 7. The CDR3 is CASSLLGTGGQNEQFF. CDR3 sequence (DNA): TGTGCCAGCAGTTTACTCGGGACAGGGGGTCAGAATGAGCAGTTCTTC.